Sequencing of this T cell receptor beta chain was carried out in a study of cytomegalovirus exposure and HLA in healthy donors. The PCR used 60 Vbeta and 13 Jbeta primers. Only in-frame clones appear in the TCRdb table, and some are missing; sequencing was by immunoSEQ multiplex PCR. The sample records over 200,000 clones, about 83% being singletons. Study-wide points: Confirmation was obtained in vitro that a few CMV-associated chains are specific for CMV antigens. In a later analysis, specific HLA alleles were associated with under 20,000 TCR beta sequences at a 0.05 false discovery rate.

Each donor was nominally healthy when sampled (though unrecorded immune exposures were likely). The length of the CDR3 is 15 residues. Germline CDR1 and CDR2: MNHNS and SASEGT. Trimming stripped 1 base from V and 4 bases from J, with 11 bases between. Concerning this clone itself: Its antigen is not known.

The TCR was taken from a human donor in good health. The chain employs TRBV6-1 and TRBJ1-5; D is unresolved. The sequencing sample was made of PBMCs. The CDR3 region is CASSEEDRENQPQHF. CDR3 sequence (DNA): TGTGCCAGCAGTGAAGAAGATCGGGAAAATCAGCCCCAGCATTTT.